The clone carrying this TCR beta chain came up many times. The V end lost 0 bases, the J end lost 5 bases, and 11 bases lay between the germline ends. Germline V gene data show CDR1 as SGHRS and CDR2 as YFSETQ. The CDR3 spans 14 residues. The data are from a study of response to subunit inactivated influenza vaccine. Via MiXCR, TCRdb re-called the RT-PCR reads, giving one row per CDR3 protein. This table has approximately 700,000 distinct CDR3 sequences, 15% to 19% appearing once. The TCR comes from a man over 45 who received an inactivated influenza vaccine. This sequence joins TRBV5-1 and TRBJ1-1; TRBD1 might be the D (6 bases). The source was PBMCs from blood, collected about 12 days after vaccination. CDR3 sequence: CASSLAPGATEAFF. CDR3 DNA: TGCGCCAGCAGCTTGGCCCCGGGGGCAACTGAAGCTTTCTTT. The full variable domain, its missing parts supplied by reference TRBV5-1 and TRBJ1-1, is KAGVTQTPRYLIKTRGQQVTLSCSPISGHRSVSWYQQTPGQGLQFLFEYFSETQRNKGNFPGRFSGRQFSNSRSEMNVSTLELGDSALYLCASSLAPGATEAFFGQGTRLTVV.